This T cell receptor (beta chain) was profiled in a study of monozygotic twins with inflammatory bowel disease. The study's findings and limits: With inverse Simpson as the measure, TCRbeta diversity was lower in IBD patients than in healthy co-twins. Relative clonotype sharing with others was diminished in IBD patients versus healthy twins, particularly with disease activity.

The blood volume drawn from each donor was 2 to 3 ml. Each CDR3 protein gets one entry in TCRdb, which reprocessed the 5' RACE reads and gives no DNA. The sample includes around 370,000 distinct CDR3 sequences. As regards this clonotype: The antigen remains undetermined.

Germline CDR1 and CDR2: MNHNS and SASEGT. The CDR3 is 15 amino acids. The V and J genes are TRBV6-1 and TRBJ1-2; TCRdb calls TRBD1, which cannot be checked without DNA. The origin of this receptor is a human donor with ulcerative colitis or Crohn's disease, or a healthy co-twin of an affected twin (not recorded which). Sequenced material: blood. The chain's CDR3 is CASNKEDRNHYGYTF.